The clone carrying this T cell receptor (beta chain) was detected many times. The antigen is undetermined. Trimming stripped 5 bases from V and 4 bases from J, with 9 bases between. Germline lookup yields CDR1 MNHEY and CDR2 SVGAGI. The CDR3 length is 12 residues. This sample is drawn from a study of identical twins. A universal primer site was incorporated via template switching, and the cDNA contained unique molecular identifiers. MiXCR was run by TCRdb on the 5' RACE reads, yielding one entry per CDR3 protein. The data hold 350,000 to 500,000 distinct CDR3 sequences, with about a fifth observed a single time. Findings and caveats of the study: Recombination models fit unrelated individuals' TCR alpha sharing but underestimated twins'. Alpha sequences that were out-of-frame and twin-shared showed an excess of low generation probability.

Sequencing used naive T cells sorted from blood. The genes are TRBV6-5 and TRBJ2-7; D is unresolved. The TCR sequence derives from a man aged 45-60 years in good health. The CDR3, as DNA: TGTGCCAGCAGTAACTATCTGTACGAGCAGTACTTC. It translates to CASSNYLYEQYF.